This T cell receptor (beta chain) was recovered during a study of cytomegalovirus exposure and HLA in healthy donors. Study-level background: In a later analysis, the roughly 110 validation repertoires were reported to have used the same platform as the 600 to 800 first-cohort repertoires. Study-wide points: Among TCR beta chains, those listed as cytomegalovirus-associated numbered under 200. As confirmed in vitro, three CMV-associated chains were specific for CMV antigens. Rare sequences made up most TCRs, while some public TCRs were found in many donors.

J gave up 8 bases and V 2 bases, and 5 bases lay outside the gene matches. Germline V gives CDR1 SGHRS, CDR2 YFSETQ. This CDR3 comprises 14 residues. About this clone itself: Its antigen is currently unknown. Other DNA sequences in this specimen translate into the identical CDR3.

This table comes from immunoSEQ multiplex PCR, and its TCRdb copy is limited to in-frame clones, with some not included. Of over 150,000 clones in the sample, roughly 80% were seen once. The TCR originated in a woman under 30 in good health and CMV-seropositive. The chain is built from TRBV5-1 and TRBJ1-4; 8 bases fit TRBD1. The source material was PBMCs. CDR3 nucleotides: TGCGCCAGCAGCTTAGGACAGGGCAACGAAAAACTGTTTTTT. It specifies CASSLGQGNEKLFF.